This is a list of T cell receptor beta chains from one sample in a study of T cell changes during pregnancy in multiple sclerosis. Profiling relied on immunoSEQ multiplex PCR, and the TCRdb table lists in-frame clones only, not all of them. The sample carries about 60,000 clones, roughly 93% recorded once. The sample in question was peripheral blood, obtained in the second trimester of pregnancy. These receptors all come from a female donor with multiple sclerosis, enrolled in a pregnancy study. Each CDR3 is given with its conserved first and last residue. Each record gives: V gene, clone size, D gene, J gene, CDR3 DNA, CDR3 protein. D genes are given only for firm matches. Not all rows give a size; the values are once, few, many and, for expanded clones, a class.

>TRBV11-2|once|TRBD2|TRBJ2-5
TGTGCCAGCAGCTTAGTAGGGGAGGGGGAGACCCAGTACTTC
CASSLVGEGETQYF
>TRBV28|NA|NA|TRBJ1-2
TGTGCCAGCAGTGTAGATTCTAACTATGGCTACACCTTC
CASSVDSNYGYTF
>TRBV9|NA|NA|TRBJ1-1
TGTGCCAGCAGCTCCTCAGGTGAAGCTTTCTTT
CASSSSGEAFF
>TRBV5-1|NA|NA|TRBJ2-3
TGCGCCAGCAGCTTGGAAGACCCGGGGGATACGCAGTATTTT
CASSLEDPGDTQYF
>TRBV28|NA|TRBD1|TRBJ1-1
TGTGCCAGCAGTTCGCATGGGACAGGGGAGAATGAAGCTTTCTTT
CASSSHGTGENEAFF
>TRBV2|NA|NA|TRBJ2-7
TGTGCCAGCAGTACAAGCCCAGGTAGTGCCTACGAGCAGTACTTC
CASSTSPGSAYEQYF
>TRBV7-9|few|TRBD2|TRBJ2-7
TGTGCCAGCAGGAGAGCGGGGGACCGAATTGAGCAGTACTTC
CASRRAGDRIEQYF
>TRBV10-3|NA|TRBD2|TRBJ2-1
TGTGCCATCAGTGAGTCGGGGGGACTAGTTGAGCAGTTCTTC
CAISESGGLVEQFF
>TRBV5-5|few|NA|TRBJ1-1
TGTGCCAGCAGCCCCCCTTCGGAGTGGAACACTGAAGCTTTCTTT
CASSPPSEWNTEAFF
>TRBV5-1|NA|TRBD1|TRBJ2-7
TGCGCCAGCAGCTTGGACAGGGGAACTGGGGAGCAGTACTTC
CASSLDRGTGEQYF
>TRBV6-4|NA|TRBD2|TRBJ2-5
TGTGCCAGCAGTGACTCCTGGCTAGCGGGGGGAGGAGAGACCCAGTACTTC
CASSDSWLAGGGETQYF
>TRBV10-3|NA|TRBD2|TRBJ2-5
TGTGCCATCAGTGAGTGGGGGGGAAGGACCCAGTACTTC
CAISEWGGRTQYF
>TRBV11-2|NA|TRBD2|TRBJ2-3
TGTGCCAGCAGCTCGACGACTAGCGGGGGCGGTACGCAGTATTTT
CASSSTTSGGGTQYF
>TRBV4-1|NA|TRBD1|TRBJ2-1
TGCGCCAGCAGCGCGATCGGACAGGGCTCCTACAATGAGCAGTTCTTC
CASSAIGQGSYNEQFF
>TRBV6-6|NA|NA|TRBJ2-5
TGTGCCAGCAGTTCTTACAGGGTTGGCGAGACCCAGTACTTC
CASSSYRVGETQYF
>TRBV6-1|NA|NA|TRBJ2-2
TGTGCCAGCAGAAGGGAGCTGAACACCGGGGAGCTGTTTTTT
CASRRELNTGELFF
>TRBV11-2|NA|NA|TRBJ1-1
TGTGCCAGCAGCTTAATCGGGGAGGCTGAAGCTTTCTTT
CASSLIGEAEAFF
>TRBV11-2|NA|NA|TRBJ2-5
TGTGCCAGCAGCTTAGTATTCGAGACCCAGTACTTC
CASSLVFETQYF
>TRBV10-3|NA|TRBD1|TRBJ1-2
TGTGCCATCAGTGAGTCGGGACAGGGAGGCTATGGCTACACCTTC
CAISESGQGGYGYTF
>TRBV2|NA|NA|TRBJ1-2
TGTGCCAGCAACAACAGGGTCAGCTACACCTTC
CASNNRVSYTF
>TRBV7-9|NA|NA|TRBJ2-2
TGTGCCAGCAGCGCCGGGACATACGGGGAGCTGTTTTTT
CASSAGTYGELFF
>TRBV7-2|NA|TRBD2|TRBJ2-7
TGTGCCAGCAGCCTCCGGGACTATCCCGCCTACGAGCAGTACTTC
CASSLRDYPAYEQYF
>TRBV9|NA|TRBD2|TRBJ2-3
TGTGCCAGCAGCGTAGCGCTAGCGGGGGGTCCAGGAGATACGCAGTATTTT
CASSVALAGGPGDTQYF
>TRBV27|NA|TRBD1|TRBJ2-4
TGTGCCAGCAGTTTAGACAGGGGGCGCGACATTCAGTACTTC
CASSLDRGRDIQYF
>TRBV2|once|NA|TRBJ1-2
TGTGCCAGCAGTACGGACAGTTTCCTCTATGGCTACACCTTC
CASSTDSFLYGYTF
>TRBV2|once|NA|TRBJ2-7
TGTGCCAGCAGTCAAATTTCATACGAGCAGTACTTC
CASSQISYEQYF
>TRBV28|NA|TRBD1|TRBJ1-4
TGTGCCAGCAAATTAACTCAGGGGGCGCGGGGCTTTAATGAAAAACTGTTTTTT
CASKLTQGARGFNEKLFF